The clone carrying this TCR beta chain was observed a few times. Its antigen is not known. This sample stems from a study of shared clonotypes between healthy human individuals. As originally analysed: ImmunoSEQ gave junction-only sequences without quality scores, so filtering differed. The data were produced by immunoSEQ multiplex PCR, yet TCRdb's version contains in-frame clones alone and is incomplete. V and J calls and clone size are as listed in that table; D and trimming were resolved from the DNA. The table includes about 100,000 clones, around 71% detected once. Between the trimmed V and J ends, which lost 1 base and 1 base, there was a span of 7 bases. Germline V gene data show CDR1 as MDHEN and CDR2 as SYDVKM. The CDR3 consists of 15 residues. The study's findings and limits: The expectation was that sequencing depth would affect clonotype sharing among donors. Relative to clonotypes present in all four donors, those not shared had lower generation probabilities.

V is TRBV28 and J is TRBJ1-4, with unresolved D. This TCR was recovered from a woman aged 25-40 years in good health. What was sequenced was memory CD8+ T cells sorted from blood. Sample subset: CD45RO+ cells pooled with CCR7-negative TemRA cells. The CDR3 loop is CASSLFGETNEKLFF. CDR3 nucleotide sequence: TGTGCCAGCAGTTTATTCGGGGAAACTAATGAAAAACTGTTTTTT.